A selection of T cell receptor beta chains follows, all from one sample in a study of blood T cell repertoires in COVID-19. The method was immunoSEQ multiplex PCR; TCRdb's version includes in-frame clones alone and lacks a portion of them. The sample has about 170,000 clones; around nine tenths are singletons. The specimen was PBMCs or T cells enriched from blood (not recorded which). These receptors came from a woman aged 18 to 35 who had recovered from COVID-19. The CDR3 runs from the conserved cysteine through the conserved F or W. The D gene is left open where the match is weak. A row's size may be missing; if present it is once, few, many or a size class.

>TRBV2|TRBJ1-5|TRBD1|.
CASSTRTGRQPQHF
TGTGCCAGCAGTACCCGGACAGGGCGACAGCCCCAGCATTTT
>TRBV5-4|TRBJ1-4|TRBD1|.
CASSLADRVAEKLFF
TGTGCCAGCAGCTTGGCCGACAGGGTGGCTGAAAAACTGTTTTTT
>TRBV11-2|TRBJ2-6|TRBD1|once
CASSPGQGLFSGANVLTF
TGTGCCAGCAGCCCGGGACAGGGATTATTCTCTGGGGCCAACGTCCTGACTTTC
>TRBV6-5|TRBJ1-3|TRBD1|.
CASSWGQGSSGNTIYF
TGTGCCAGCAGTTGGGGACAGGGAAGCTCTGGAAACACCATATATTTT
>TRBV6-4|TRBJ2-7|.|.
CATLLGAEDEQYF
TGTGCCACCCTTCTGGGGGCCGAGGACGAGCAGTACTTC
>TRBV9|TRBJ1-6|.|.
CASTTEPGGSPLHF
TGTGCCAGCACCACTGAACCGGGAGGTTCACCCCTCCACTTT
>TRBV2|TRBJ1-2|TRBD1|once
CASSNTGQTYGYTF
TGTGCCAGCAGTAACACGGGACAGACCTATGGCTACACCTTC
>TRBV2|TRBJ1-2|.|.
CASSSPIYGYTF
TGTGCCAGCAGCTCACCTATTTATGGCTACACCTTC
>TRBV29-1|TRBJ2-7|TRBD2|once
CSVSGTSGSTYEQYF
TGCAGCGTCTCTGGGACTAGCGGTTCTACCTACGAGCAGTACTTC
>TRBV25-1|TRBJ2-1|TRBD1|.
CASSSPRQGWHEQFF
TGTGCCAGCAGTTCCCCCCGACAGGGTTGGCATGAGCAGTTCTTC
>TRBV27|TRBJ1-5|TRBD1|few
CASSPRDRASQPQHF
TGTGCCAGCAGCCCCCGGGACAGGGCTAGTCAGCCCCAGCATTTT
>TRBV7-3|TRBJ2-2|TRBD2|.
CASSTRSGRDTGELFF
TGTGCCAGCAGCACCAGGAGCGGGAGGGACACCGGGGAGCTGTTTTTT
>TRBV6-1|TRBJ2-7|.|many
CASSDVPGTRRPEQYF
TGTGCCAGCAGTGACGTCCCCGGGACTCGTCGGCCGGAGCAGTACTTC
>TRBV28|TRBJ2-7|.|.
CASSHWGTTYEQYF
TGTGCCAGCAGTCATTGGGGCACTACCTACGAGCAGTACTTC
>TRBV19|TRBJ2-1|.|.
CASTQPPGSNEQFF
TGTGCCAGTACTCAACCTCCGGGGTCCAATGAGCAGTTCTTC
>TRBV15|TRBJ2-1|TRBD2|.
CATSEVRTSSGEQFF
TGTGCCACCAGCGAGGTCAGGACTAGTTCAGGTGAGCAGTTCTTC
>TRBV5-5|TRBJ2-1|.|.
CASSLAAWNEQFF
TGTGCCAGCAGCTTGGCCGCGTGGAATGAGCAGTTCTTC
>TRBV30|TRBJ2-5|TRBD2|.
CAWRAGTSEEETQYF
TGTGCCTGGAGAGCAGGGACTAGCGAAGAAGAGACCCAGTACTTC
>TRBV27|TRBJ2-7|TRBD1|.
CASSLARGNEQYF
TGTGCCAGCAGTTTAGCCAGGGGGAACGAGCAGTACTTC
>TRBV23-1|TRBJ2-7|TRBD2|.
CASSRFASGRSREQYF
TGCGCCAGCAGTCGTTTTGCTAGCGGGAGATCCCGCGAGCAGTACTTC
>TRBV4-1|TRBJ2-1|TRBD2|.
CASSQGRSSGSYNEQFF
TGCGCCAGCAGCCAAGGGCGTTCTAGCGGATCGTACAATGAGCAGTTCTTC
>TRBV9|TRBJ1-2|TRBD1|.
CASRAGTGSGYTF
TGTGCCAGCCGGGCCGGGACAGGGTCTGGCTACACCTTC
>TRBV29-1|TRBJ2-5|TRBD1|few
CSARTGGRETQYF
TGCAGCGCCAGGACAGGGGGCCGGGAGACCCAGTACTTC
>TRBV27|TRBJ2-2|.|.
CASSSIGFGGTGELFF
TGTGCCAGCAGTTCGATCGGGTTCGGGGGAACCGGGGAGCTGTTTTTT
>TRBV19|TRBJ2-1|.|.
CASSIEGAGGNEQFF
TGTGCCAGTAGTATTGAAGGGGCAGGCGGCAATGAGCAGTTCTTC
>TRBV19|TRBJ2-3|.|.
CASSTIGSTDTQYF
TGTGCCAGTAGTACGATCGGGAGCACAGATACGCAGTATTTT
>TRBV6-5|TRBJ1-4|TRBD1|.
CASRPPGGDEKLFF
TGTGCCAGCAGACCCCCAGGGGGAGATGAAAAACTGTTTTTT
>TRBV5-6|TRBJ2-7|.|.
CASTHDGTSAYEQYF
TGTGCCAGCACCCACGACGGGACATCAGCCTACGAGCAGTACTTC